The next 18 T cell receptor beta chains were all read from a single sample in a study of blood T cell repertoires in COVID-19 (dated by TCRdb to 2019 to 2021). Libraries came from the immunoSEQ multiplex PCR assay. Held by TCRdb, this immuneACCESS table contains in-frame sequences only and omits some clones. Under half of the omission traces to an unresolved V gene where checked; the cause of the rest is unknown. The sample table records some 240,000 clones; 80% to 90% of these occur just once. More than 1.2% of the sample lies in the top ten. The sequenced sample was peripheral blood. The origin of the receptors is a woman in her 40s who had recovered from COVID-19.

This clone was observed a few times. The gene calls are TRBV6-2 or TRBV6-3 and TRBJ2-7; TRBD2 is a possible D gene (5 bases). Between the trimmed V and J ends, which lost 4 bases and 2 bases, there was a span of 12 bases. The CDR3 loop spans 14 amino acids. Germline V gene sequence: CDR1 MNHEY, CDR2 SVGEGT. The CDR3 nucleotides read TGTGCCAGCAGTTTACTAGGAGACACCTACGAGCAGTACTTC. Encoded protein: CASSLLGDTYEQYF.

The rearrangement links TRBV28 to TRBJ2-2, with 9 nucleotides matching TRBD1. Trimming removed 6 bases from V and 5 bases from J; junction bases left unmatched: 10. The germline CDR1 and CDR2 sequences are MDHEN and SYDVKM. The CDR3 covers 16 residues. Here the CDR3 reads CASSLSGTGRTGELFF. CDR3 DNA: TGTGCCAGCAGCCTATCCGGGACAGGGAGGACCGGGGAGCTGTTTTTT.

This clone was picked up one time. The chain recombines TRBV11-2 with TRBJ2-7; tentatively, D is TRBD2 (6 bases). Deletions cut 0 bases from V and 3 bases from J, with 27 bases between. The CDR3 runs to 20 residues. Germline CDR1 reads SGHAT; CDR2 reads FQNNGV. CDR3 amino acids: CASSLEAGFGVGVERYEQYF. In nucleotides, the CDR3 is TGTGCCAGCAGCTTAGAGGCGGGGTTCGGAGTCGGGGTTGAACGCTACGAGCAGTACTTC.

The J gene is TRBJ1-5, the V gene TRBV2, with D maybe TRBD1 (6 bases). The CDR3 length is 13 residues. Germline assignment: CDR1 SNHLY and CDR2 FYNNEI. V shed 5 bases and J shed 1 base, with 6 bases lying between them. Here the CDR3 DNA reads TGTGCCAGCAGTCAGGGGAGCAATCAGCCCCAGCATTTT. Translated: CASSQGSNQPQHF. Using reference TRBV2 and TRBJ1-5 for the parts outside the CDR3, the full variable domain is EPEVTQTPSHQVTQMGQEVILRCVPISNHLYFYWYRQILGQKVEFLVSFYNNEISEKSEIFDDQFSVERPDGSNFTLKIRSTKLEDSAMYFCASSQGSNQPQHFGDGTRLSIL.

The chain uses TRBV5-1 and TRBJ2-7, with D possibly being TRBD2 (5 bases). V lost 0 bases, J lost 4 bases, and 20 bases lay in between. The CDR3 has 17 residues. The germline V gene encodes CDR1 SGHRS and CDR2 YFSETQ. CDR3 coding DNA: TGCGCCAGCAGCTTGGTGGGGAGTGGGCAAATTAATTACGAGCAGTACTTC. It specifies CASSLVGSGQINYEQYF. Full variable domain (rest looked up from reference TRBV5-1 and TRBJ2-7): KAGVTQTPRYLIKTRGQQVTLSCSPISGHRSVSWYQQTPGQGLQFLFEYFSETQRNKGNFPGRFSGRQFSNSRSEMNVSTLELGDSALYLCASSLVGSGQINYEQYFGPGTRLTVT.

The chain employs TRBV6-5 and TRBJ1-4; D is perhaps TRBD1 (6 bases). CDR3 size: 13 residues. Germline CDR1 MNHEY, CDR2 SVGAGI. Trimming left V 6 bases short and J 7 bases short, with 12 bases between. CDR3 sequence (DNA): TGTGCCAGCAGGGGGGCGGGAGGTGAAAAACTGTTTTTT. Amino acids: CASRGAGGEKLFF.

The chain combines TRBV18 with TRBJ2-2; 8 bases fit TRBD1. The CDR3 covers 19 residues. V was pared by 1 base and J by 4 bases, with 14 bases of the junction left unmatched. Germline V gene sequence: CDR1 KGHSH, CDR2 LQKENI. CDR3: CASSPLQFGQGGFTGELFF. CDR3 DNA sequence: TGTGCCAGCTCACCACTACAATTTGGACAGGGCGGGTTCACCGGGGAGCTGTTTTTT.

In this sample, this clone turned up a few times. This chain joins TRBV6-5 and TRBJ1-3, with D possibly being TRBD1 (6 bases). Per germline, CDR1 MNHEY and CDR2 SVGAGI. The germline V and J ends were trimmed by 6 bases and 0 bases, with 12 bases remaining between them. The CDR3 totals 15 residues. CDR3 coding DNA: TGTGCCAGCAGCCAGGACAGATCCTCTGGAAACACCATATATTTT. It codes for CASSQDRSSGNTIYF.

This chain connects TRBV18 to TRBJ1-2; 9 nucleotides agree with TRBD1. Germline trimming cut 6 bases from V and 1 base from J; bases unmatched to any gene: 12. Per the germline V gene, CDR1 is KGHSH and CDR2 is LQKENI. There are 17 residues in the CDR3. The DNA for the CDR3 is TGTGCCAGCTCTCAGTCCCGGGACAGGGAACATAACTATGGCTACACCTTC. It specifies CASSQSRDREHNYGYTF. The variable domain in full, completed from reference TRBV18 and TRBJ1-2, reads NAGVMQNPRHLVRRRGQEARLRCSPMKGHSHVYWYRQLPEEGLKFMVYLQKENIIDESGMPKERFSAEFPKEGPSILRIQQVVRGDSAAYFCASSQSRDREHNYGYTFGSGTRLTVV.

The gene calls are TRBV19 and TRBJ1-1; 12 bases match TRBD1. The V gene end was trimmed by 5 bases and the J gene end by 1 base; junction bases not matched to a gene: 8. This CDR3 is built from 17 residues. Germline CDR1 is LNHDA and CDR2 is SQIVND (reference sequence). The CDR3 bases are TGTGCCAGTAGTGTCCTTCCGGGACAGGGGGCGAACACTGAAGCTTTCTTT. Its protein is CASSVLPGQGANTEAFF.

This chain links TRBV11-3 with TRBJ2-1; the D gene is possibly TRBD2 (5 bases). The germline gives CDR1 SGHNT, CDR2 YENEEA. Trimming took off 8 bases at V and 6 bases at J, with 14 bases between the two ends. The CDR3 totals 13 residues. This chain's CDR3 is CASSGGSGNEQFF. In DNA form, the CDR3 reads TGTGCCAGCTCGGGCGGGTCGGGCAATGAGCAGTTCTTC.

The chain carries TRBV2 and TRBJ1-2; the D gene is possibly TRBD1 (6 bases). V was trimmed by 3 bases and J by 6 bases, leaving 17 bases between them. Germline loops: CDR1 SNHLY, CDR2 FYNNEI. CDR3 length: 15 residues. CDR3 sequence: CASSDGLAPGDGYTF. CDR3 DNA sequence: TGTGCCAGCAGTGATGGATTGGCCCCAGGGGATGGCTACACCTTC.

The chain combines TRBV6-4 with TRBJ2-4, with 12 nucleotides matching TRBD2. V was clipped by 2 bases and J by 8 bases; unmatched bases: 4. The CDR3 contains 15 residues. Germline assignment: CDR1 MRHNA and CDR2 SNTAGT. The CDR3 region is CASSDTTSGGDIQYF. The CDR3 DNA reads TGTGCCAGCAGTGACACGACTAGCGGGGGTGACATTCAGTACTTC.

The chain recombines TRBV2 with TRBJ1-2, with D maybe TRBD1 (6 bases). Germline CDR1 and CDR2: SNHLY and FYNNEI. This CDR3 has 18 amino acids. V lost 3 bases to trimming and J lost 0 bases, with 20 bases between them. CDR3 nucleotide sequence: TGTGCCAGCAGTGATTCTCCCCTACAGGGACCAGCTAACTATGGCTACACCTTC. Its translation: CASSDSPLQGPANYGYTF.

This clone was counted between two and nine times. The chain is built from TRBV11-2 and TRBJ2-7; TRBD1 aligns across 9 bases. J was trimmed by 3 bases and V by 4 bases; bases with no gene match: 7. CDR3 length: 15 residues. From germline, CDR1 is SGHAT and CDR2 FQNNGV. The CDR3 loop reads CASSSPGQGIYEQYF. The CDR3 bases are TGTGCCAGCAGCTCCCCGGGACAGGGAATCTACGAGCAGTACTTC.

The chain combines TRBV7-2 with TRBJ1-5; 7 nucleotides match TRBD1. Germline lookup yields CDR1 SGHTA and CDR2 FQGNSA. This CDR3 has 13 amino acids. Trimming cost V 5 bases and J 8 bases; bases outside gene matches: 6. The CDR3 DNA reads as TGTGCCAGCAGCCCCGGGACAGACAAGCCCCAGCATTTT. The encoded protein is CASSPGTDKPQHF.

The chain employs TRBV2 and TRBJ1-5, with D tentatively TRBD1 (5 bases). V gave up 0 bases and J gave up 5 bases, with 11 bases separating them. CDR1 and CDR2 (germline): SNHLY, FYNNEI. CDR3 size: 15 residues. The CDR3 region has the DNA TGTGCCAGCAGTGAAGCTGGGGGGGAATATCAGCCCCAGCATTTT. It is translated as CASSEAGGEYQPQHF.

This chain connects TRBV7-2 to TRBJ1-4, with D uncertain. The germline V gene encodes CDR1 SGHTA and CDR2 FQGNSA. This CDR3 is 11 amino acids long. Trimming pared 3 bases from V and 8 bases from J, leaving 4 bases between. The CDR3 sequence: CASSFQEKLFF. The DNA of the CDR3 is TGTGCCAGCAGCTTCCAAGAAAAACTGTTTTTT.